This T cell receptor (beta chain) was sequenced in a study of human thymus T cells (dated by TCRdb to the early 2020s). In the study overall: The study used roughly 8 infant thymus samples plus four related peripheral blood samples to characterize TCR alpha and beta repertoires. The infant donors were about 6 to 244 days old, and the cohort included a handful of males and two females. General conclusions and limits of the study: On average, thymus samples yielded about 810,000 unique TCRB clonotypes, whereas blood samples yielded about 84,000. Usage of V and J gene segments appeared to be biased in both the thymic and the peripheral blood repertoires. The related research reported highly overlapping thymic TCR repertoires among unrelated individuals.

The cysteine opens and the phenylalanine closes a CDR3 of 16 amino acids. Only CDR3 DNA is held: 48 bases, read in frame from base 1. V is pared back by 1 base and J by 2 bases, with 12 bases lying between the germline termini. According to the germline V gene, CDR1 reads SGHVS and CDR2 reads FQNEAQ. Thymus tissue was collected as surgical resects that were removed during corrective cardiac surgery. Donors were immunologically healthy infants undergoing open corrective cardiac surgery for congenital heart defects in Finland. Thymocytes were released mechanically from tissue and stored at -70 °C as pellets of about 8.5-31 million cells. A QIAsymphony instrument was used to extract genomic DNA from frozen cell pellets. On this clone itself: No cognate antigen has been identified for it. No much larger clone exists at a distance of one base, and base qualities are not known.

TCRB and TCRAD loci were amplified from a standardized quantity of quality-controlled genomic DNA using the immunoSEQ multiplex PCR assay. Amplicons spanned the V(D)J region at a length sufficient to cover the CDR3 and identify V and J genes. The commercial immunoSEQ service was used to sequence amplicons on an Illumina platform. Concerning the study's data processing: Corrections for primer bias and sequencing errors followed previously described methods, while TCRAD and TCRB definitions were based on the IMGT database. Repertoires were analysed with immunoSEQ Analyzer 3.0 and VDJTools, covering basic statistics, V/J segment usage, diversity estimates, rarefaction and pairwise overlap. To estimate diversity, the Chao1, ChaoE, Efron-Thisted, Shannon and inverse Simpson indices were applied, and diversity was also estimated on datasets down-sampled to the smallest sample. Repertoire overlap was assessed by strict matching of CDR3 nucleotide sequence, V gene and J gene, and clustering was done by Jaccard-based multidimensional scaling. TCRdb retrieved this table from immuneACCESS and kept in-frame rearrangements only. Not all clones are present; in checked studies, unresolved V genes account for under half, and no reason is known for the remainder. V, J and clone size were drawn from that table, and D and trimming were deduced from the DNA. In all, the sample holds some 78,000 clones, and 95% to 98% of those were seen once. The top ten clones comprise 0.025% to 0.035% of the sample.

This TCR was recovered from a boy under three years old with a congenital heart defect but otherwise immunologically healthy. The sequencing input was thymus tissue. Recombination connected TRBV7-8 to TRBJ1-3; the D gene remains uncertain. The DNA reads TGTGCCAGCAGCTTAGGGGAGACCCCCCCTGGAAACACCATATATTTT. The resulting protein is CASSLGETPPGNTIYF.